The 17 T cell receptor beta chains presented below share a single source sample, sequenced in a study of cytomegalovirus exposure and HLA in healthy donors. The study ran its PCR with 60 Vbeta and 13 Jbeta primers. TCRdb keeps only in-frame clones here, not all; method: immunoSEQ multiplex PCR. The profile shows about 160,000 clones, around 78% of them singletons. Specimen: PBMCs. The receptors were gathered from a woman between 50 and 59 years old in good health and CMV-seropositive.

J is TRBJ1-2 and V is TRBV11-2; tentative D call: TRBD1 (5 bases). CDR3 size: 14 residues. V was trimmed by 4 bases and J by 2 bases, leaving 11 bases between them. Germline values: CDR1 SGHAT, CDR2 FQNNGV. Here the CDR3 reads CASSSRTRNYGYTF. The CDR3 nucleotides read TGTGCCAGCAGCTCGCGGACACGAAACTATGGCTACACCTTC. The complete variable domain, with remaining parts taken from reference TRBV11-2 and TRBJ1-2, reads EAGVAQSPRYKIIEKRQSVAFWCNPISGHATLYWYQQILGQGPKLLIQFQNNGVVDDSQLPKDRFSAERLKGVDSTLKIQPAKLEDSAVYLCASSSRTRNYGYTFGSGTRLTVV.

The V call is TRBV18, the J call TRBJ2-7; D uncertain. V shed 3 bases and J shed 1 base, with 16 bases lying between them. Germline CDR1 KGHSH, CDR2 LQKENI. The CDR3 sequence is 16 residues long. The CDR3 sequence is CASSPSLSSLSYEQYF. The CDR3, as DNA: TGTGCCAGCTCACCTTCCTTGAGCTCCTTATCCTACGAGCAGTACTTC.

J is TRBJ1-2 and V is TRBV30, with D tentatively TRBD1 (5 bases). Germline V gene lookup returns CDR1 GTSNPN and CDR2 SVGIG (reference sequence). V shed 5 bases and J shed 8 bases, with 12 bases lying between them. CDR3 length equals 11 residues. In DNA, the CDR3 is TGTGCCTGGGCGGGACTAGCAGGCTACACCTTC. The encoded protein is CAWAGLAGYTF. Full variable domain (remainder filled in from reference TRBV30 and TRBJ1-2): SQTIHQWPATLVQPVGSPLSLECTVEGTSNPNLYWYRQAAGRGLQLLFYSVGIGQISSEVPQNLSASRPQDRQFILSSKKLLLSDSGFYLCAWAGLAGYTFGSGTRLTVV.

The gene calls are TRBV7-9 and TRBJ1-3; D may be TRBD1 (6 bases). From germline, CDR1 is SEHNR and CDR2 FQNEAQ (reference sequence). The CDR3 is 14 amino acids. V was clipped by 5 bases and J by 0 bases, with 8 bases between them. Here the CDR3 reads CASSQGYSGNTIYF. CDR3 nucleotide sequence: TGTGCCAGCAGCCAGGGGTACTCTGGAAACACCATATATTTT.

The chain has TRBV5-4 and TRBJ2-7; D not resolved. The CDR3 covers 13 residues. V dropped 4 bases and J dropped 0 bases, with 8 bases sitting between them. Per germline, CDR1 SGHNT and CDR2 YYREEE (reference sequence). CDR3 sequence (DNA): TGTGCCAGCAGCCTCGGTAGCTCCTACGAGCAGTACTTC. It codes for CASSLGSSYEQYF.

For the CDR3, the DNA is TGTGCCAGCAGCCCAGCCTCGGGGGGGCCAAGGATTGAGCAGTTCTTC. Amino acid sequence: CASSPASGGPRIEQFF. V gene TRBV7-9 combines with J gene TRBJ2-1, with 8 bases identical to TRBD2. Germline assignment: CDR1 SEHNR and CDR2 FQNEAQ (reference sequence). The CDR3 loop spans 16 amino acids. V lost 5 bases and J lost 9; bases outside the gene matches: 15.

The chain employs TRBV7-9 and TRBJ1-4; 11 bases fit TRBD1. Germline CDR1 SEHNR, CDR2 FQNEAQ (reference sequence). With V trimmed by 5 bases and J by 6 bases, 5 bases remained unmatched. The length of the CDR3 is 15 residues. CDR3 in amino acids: CASSLDRGPDEKLFF. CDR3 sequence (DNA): TGTGCCAGCAGCCTGGACAGGGGGCCAGATGAAAAACTGTTTTTT.

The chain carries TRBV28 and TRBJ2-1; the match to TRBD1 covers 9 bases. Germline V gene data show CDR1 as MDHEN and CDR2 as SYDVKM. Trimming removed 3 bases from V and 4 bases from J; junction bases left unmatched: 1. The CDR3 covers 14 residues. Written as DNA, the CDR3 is TGTGCCAGCAGTTTGGGGACAGGGTACAATGAGCAGTTCTTC. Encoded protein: CASSLGTGYNEQFF.

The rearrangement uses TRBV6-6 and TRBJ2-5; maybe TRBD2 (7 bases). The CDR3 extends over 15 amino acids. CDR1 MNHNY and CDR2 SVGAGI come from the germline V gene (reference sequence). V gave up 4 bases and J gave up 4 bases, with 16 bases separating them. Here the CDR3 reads CASSLEGGQGETQYF. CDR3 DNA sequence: TGTGCCAGCAGTTTAGAGGGGGGGCAGGGAGAGACCCAGTACTTC.

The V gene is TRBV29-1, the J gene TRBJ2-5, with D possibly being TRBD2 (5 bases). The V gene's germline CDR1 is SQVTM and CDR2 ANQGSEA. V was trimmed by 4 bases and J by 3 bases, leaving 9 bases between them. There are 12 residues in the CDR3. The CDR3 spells CSVGTPKETQYF. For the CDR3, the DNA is TGCAGCGTTGGGACTCCTAAAGAGACCCAGTACTTC.

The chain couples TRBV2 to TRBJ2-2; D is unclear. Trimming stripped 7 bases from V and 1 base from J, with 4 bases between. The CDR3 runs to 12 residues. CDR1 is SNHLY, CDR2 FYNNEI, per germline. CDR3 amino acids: CASTQNTGELFF. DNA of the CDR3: TGTGCCAGCACACAGAACACCGGGGAGCTGTTTTTT.

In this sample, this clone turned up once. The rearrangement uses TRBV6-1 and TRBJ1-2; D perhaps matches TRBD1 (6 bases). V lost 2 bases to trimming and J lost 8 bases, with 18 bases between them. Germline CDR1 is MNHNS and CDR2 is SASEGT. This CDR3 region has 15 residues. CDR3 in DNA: TGTGCCAGCAGTGAATGGGGGGGCCCTGGTTACGGCTACACCTTC. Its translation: CASSEWGGPGYGYTF.

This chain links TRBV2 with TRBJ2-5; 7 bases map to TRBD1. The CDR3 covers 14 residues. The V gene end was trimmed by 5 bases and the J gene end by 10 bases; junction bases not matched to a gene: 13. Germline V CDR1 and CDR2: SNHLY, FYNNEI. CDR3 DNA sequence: TGTGCCAGCAGTACAATAATGACAGGGTCTCTCCAGTACTTC. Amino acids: CASSTIMTGSLQYF.

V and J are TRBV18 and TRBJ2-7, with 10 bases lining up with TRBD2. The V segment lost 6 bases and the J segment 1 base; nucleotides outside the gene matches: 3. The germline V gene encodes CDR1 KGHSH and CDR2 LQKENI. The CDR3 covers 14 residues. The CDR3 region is CASSVGLASYEQYF. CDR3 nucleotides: TGTGCCAGCTCCGTGGGACTAGCGTCCTACGAGCAGTACTTC. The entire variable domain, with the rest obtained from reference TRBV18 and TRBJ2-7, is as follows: NAGVMQNPRHLVRRRGQEARLRCSPMKGHSHVYWYRQLPEEGLKFMVYLQKENIIDESGMPKERFSAEFPKEGPSILRIQQVVRGDSAAYFCASSVGLASYEQYFGPGTRLTVT.

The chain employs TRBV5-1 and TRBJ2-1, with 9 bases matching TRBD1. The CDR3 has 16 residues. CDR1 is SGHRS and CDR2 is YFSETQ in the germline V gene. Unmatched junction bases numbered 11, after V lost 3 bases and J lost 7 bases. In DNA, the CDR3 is TGCGCCAGCAGCTGGATAACAGGGGGCGCGGGTAATGAGCAGTTCTTC. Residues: CASSWITGGAGNEQFF.

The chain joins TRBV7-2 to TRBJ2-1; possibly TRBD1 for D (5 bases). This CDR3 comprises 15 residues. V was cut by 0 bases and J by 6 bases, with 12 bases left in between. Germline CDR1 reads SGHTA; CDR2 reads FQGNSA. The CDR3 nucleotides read TGTGCCAGCAGCTTAGCAGGGGCGCGCGGCAATGAGCAGTTCTTC. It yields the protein CASSLAGARGNEQFF.

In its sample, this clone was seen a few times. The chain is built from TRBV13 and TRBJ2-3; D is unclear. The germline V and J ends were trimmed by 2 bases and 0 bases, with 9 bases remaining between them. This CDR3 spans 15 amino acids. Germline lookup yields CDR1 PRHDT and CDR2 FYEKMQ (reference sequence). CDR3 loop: CASSLYVTSTDTQYF. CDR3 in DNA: TGTGCCAGCAGCTTATACGTTACTAGCACAGATACGCAGTATTTT.